This T cell receptor beta chain stems from a study of blood T cell repertoires in COVID-19. Turning to the study itself: Samples taken during acute and convalescent COVID-19 were collected in the United States, Italy and Spain. Sample material is recorded as cDNA or gDNA derived from T cells, B-cell-depleted T cells, or PBMCs.

This clone was detected a few times. In the study's own analysis: By means of reference gene primer amplification, nucleated cell counts were estimated. Clones were sequenced by immunoSEQ multiplex PCR, and TCRdb holds only the in-frame ones, with some missing. The DNA gave D and trimming, while V, J and clone size come from that table. The table has over 250,000 clones, approximately 85% seen once. CDR1 MNHEY and CDR2 SMNVEV come from the germline V gene (reference sequence). V lost 4 bases, J lost 1 base, and 20 bases lay in between. CDR3 length: 17 residues. Sequenced material: peripheral blood. The clonotype comes from a woman aged 25 to 39 with acute or convalescent COVID-19. The chain is built from TRBV27 and TRBJ2-7, with D possibly being TRBD1 (6 bases). CDR3 residues: CASSSLTTGMDSYEQYF. The CDR3 coding sequence is TGTGCCAGCAGTTCACTCACAACAGGGATGGATTCCTACGAGCAGTACTTC.